Listed here are 18 T cell receptor beta chains from one sample, sequenced in a study of Graves' ophthalmopathy and Graves' hyperthyroidism. Investigators amplified TCR beta CDR3 regions from RNA transcripts. Second-round multiplex PCR came after a first-round RT-PCR that employed HTBI primers. Using its own MiXCR run on the multiplex PCR reads, TCRdb lists one record per CDR3 protein. Of about 380,000 distinct CDR3 sequences detected, 15% appear once; the ten largest clones hold about 7%. Source material: peripheral blood. The origin of the receptors is a woman younger than 30 with stable Graves' hyperthyroidism.

Ten or more counts support this clonotype. The chain carries TRBV7-2 and TRBJ1-1; the D gene is possibly TRBD1 (6 bases). The V gene's germline CDR1 is SGHTA and CDR2 FQGNSA. The CDR3 has 13 residues. With 5 bases removed from V and 7 bases from J, the gap between germline ends came to 14 bases. For the CDR3, the DNA is TGTGCCAGCAGCCCCCGACAGGCTCTTGAAGCTTTCTTT. This encodes CASSPRQALEAFF.

Ten or more counts support this clonotype. The chain links TRBV20-1 to TRBJ1-1; D unresolved. This CDR3 comprises 12 residues. The germline gives CDR1 DFQATT, CDR2 SNEGSKA (reference sequence). The V gene lost 2 bases and the J gene lost 7 bases, with 11 bases spanning the gap. The CDR3 coding sequence is TGCAGTGCTAGATCCGACATAAGTGAAGCTTTCTTT. This gives the protein CSARSDISEAFF.

The chain joins TRBV19 to TRBJ1-5, with 10 bases matching TRBD1. The V gene end was trimmed by 7 bases and the J gene end by 4 bases; junction bases not matched to a gene: 16. CDR1 is LNHDA and CDR2 is SQIVND in the germline V gene (reference sequence). The CDR3 has 18 residues. The CDR3 DNA is TGTGCCAGTATCGGAAGACAGGGGGCATTCGGGGGAAATCAGCCCCAGCATTTT. Protein sequence: CASIGRQGAFGGNQPQHF.

This clonotype appeared a few times. V usage is TRBV11-2 and J usage is TRBJ1-1; 10 nucleotides line up with TRBD1. The ends lost 5 bases at V and 0 bases at J; junction bases unmatched: 6. The CDR3 is 16 amino acids. Germline lookup yields CDR1 SGHAT and CDR2 FQNNGV. The CDR3 coding sequence is TGTGCCAGCAGCCCGGGACAGGGGAGAGTGAACACTGAAGCTTTCTTT. It translates to CASSPGQGRVNTEAFF. Looking up the rest from reference TRBV11-2 and TRBJ1-1 gives the full variable domain: EAGVAQSPRYKIIEKRQSVAFWCNPISGHATLYWYQQILGQGPKLLIQFQNNGVVDDSQLPKDRFSAERLKGVDSTLKIQPAKLEDSAVYLCASSPGQGRVNTEAFFGQGTRLTVV.

This clonotype was observed many times. The chain carries TRBV6-1 and TRBJ1-2; perhaps TRBD1 as D (5 bases). The CDR3 extends over 12 amino acids. From germline, CDR1 is MNHNS and CDR2 SASEGT. V lost 8 bases and J lost 3, with 10 bases in between. The chain's CDR3 is CASFDRDYGYTF. The CDR3 DNA follows: TGTGCCAGCTTCGACAGAGACTATGGCTACACCTTC.

At least ten counts were recorded for this clonotype. V gene TRBV4-1 combines with J gene TRBJ1-2; D ambiguous. CDR3 size: 10 residues. Germline CDR1 is MGHRA and CDR2 is YSYEKL. Trimming took 0 bases from V and 7 from J, leaving 0 bases between them. The CDR3 reads CASSQDGYTF. The CDR3 coding sequence is TGCGCCAGCAGCCAAGATGGCTACACCTTC.

To note about this clonotype: The conserved closing phenylalanine or tryptophan is absent in this CDR3, likely reflecting a read error. The DNA is left out, because the CDR3 cannot be placed on it with certainty; the CDR3 is given as TCRdb lists it. The gene calls are TRBV2 and TRBJ2-5; the table names TRBD1, a call not compared with the DNA. Per germline, CDR1 SNHLY and CDR2 FYNNEI. The CDR3 comprises 13 residues, both ends counted. The CDR3: CASSWGKQETQDY.

V and J are TRBV28 and TRBJ1-5; TRBD1 matches 8 bases. The CDR3 has 12 amino acids. Unmatched junction bases numbered 6, after V lost 6 bases and J lost 11 bases. CDR1 is MDHEN, CDR2 SYDVKM, per germline. CDR3 in amino acids: CASRTGVVTQHF. CDR3 in DNA: TGTGCCAGCAGGACAGGGGTGGTGACCCAGCATTTT.

This clonotype was recorded many times. The chain joins TRBV19 to TRBJ2-7, with 7 bases that match TRBD1. The CDR3 contains 14 residues. Germline CDR1 is LNHDA and CDR2 is SQIVND (reference sequence). J was trimmed by 3 bases and V by 7 bases; bases with no gene match: 9. The CDR3 DNA follows: TGTGCCAGTACCCATGACCCAGGGGGCTACGAGCAGTACTTC. Protein product: CASTHDPGGYEQYF.

CDR3 coding DNA: TGTGCCAGCAGCCCCTACACGGTGAGCAATCAGCCCCAGCATTTT. Translation: CASSPYTVSNQPQHF. The rearrangement joins TRBV6-1 to TRBJ1-5; D is unclear. The CDR3 consists of 15 residues. V dropped 6 bases and J dropped 1 base, with 13 bases sitting between them. Per germline, CDR1 MNHNS and CDR2 SASEGT.

This clonotype has a count of ten or more. The rearrangement uses TRBV19 and TRBJ2-6; possible D gene TRBD1, 5 bases. The CDR3 extends over 15 amino acids. The V and J ends lost 3 bases and 2 bases respectively, with 8 bases between them. Germline V gene sequence: CDR1 LNHDA, CDR2 SQIVND (reference sequence). The CDR3 sequence is CASSMGRTGANVLTF. In DNA form, the CDR3 reads TGTGCCAGTAGTATGGGGCGGACTGGGGCCAACGTCCTGACTTTC.

This clonotype was detected many times. V usage is TRBV6-4 and J usage is TRBJ1-2, with a weak D call TRBD1 (5 bases). Trimming stripped 9 bases from V and 0 bases from J, with 23 bases between. The CDR3 consists of 17 residues. The germline CDR1 and CDR2 sequences are MRHNA and SNTAGT. The chain's CDR3 is CASGRSTHRTSNYGYTF. The CDR3 DNA follows: TGTGCCAGTGGACGGAGTACTCACAGGACCTCTAACTATGGCTACACCTTC.

The table lists this clonotype with many counts. The chain employs TRBV12-3 or TRBV12-4 and TRBJ1-5; no reliable D call. Trimming removed 0 bases at V and 7 bases at J, with 4 bases between. The length of the CDR3 is 12 residues. DNA of the CDR3: TGTGCCAGCAGTTTAGCGCAACAGCCCCAGCATTTT. It is translated as CASSLAQQPQHF.

This clonotype was found many times. The chain links TRBV19 to TRBJ1-5; tentatively, D is TRBD1 (6 bases). V shed 2 bases and J shed 0 bases, with 14 bases lying between them. The CDR3 has 17 amino acids. Germline V gives CDR1 LNHDA, CDR2 SQIVND (reference sequence). The CDR3: CASSILWGADSNQPQHF. As DNA, the CDR3 is TGTGCCAGTAGTATATTGTGGGGGGCCGATAGCAATCAGCCCCAGCATTTT.

This clonotype was detected many times. The rearrangement uses TRBV18 and TRBJ1-1; TRBD1 agrees at 7 bases. Germline CDR1 is KGHSH and CDR2 is LQKENI. V dropped 3 bases and J dropped 9; count of bases not matched to a gene: 7. The CDR3 length is 13 residues. CDR3 nucleotides: TGTGCCAGCTCACCGGGGACAGCCTCGAAAGCTTTCTTT. Its protein is CASSPGTASKAFF.

This clonotype was recorded many times. V and J are TRBV6-1 and TRBJ2-2, with D uncertain. There are 12 residues in the CDR3. V lost 10 bases, J lost 5 bases, and 11 bases lay in between. Germline values: CDR1 MNHNS, CDR2 SASEGT. CDR3 loop: CATRRETGELFF. CDR3 DNA sequence: TGTGCCACCCGTAGGGAAACCGGGGAGCTGTTTTTT.

The table lists this clonotype with many counts. This chain uses TRBV5-1 with TRBJ1-6; no firm D call. Germline CDR1 is SGHRS and CDR2 is YFSETQ. The CDR3 has 13 amino acids. V was pared by 3 bases and J by 8 bases, with 9 bases between. DNA for the CDR3: TGCGCCAGCAGCTCATCTTTTGATTCACCCCTCCACTTT. Translating gives CASSSSFDSPLHF.

Points on this clonotype: A much bigger clone sits one base away, suggesting this may be a read error. V and J are TRBV6-5 and TRBJ1-2, with unresolved D. Germline CDR1 and CDR2: MNHEY and SVGAGI. V was pared by 0 bases and J by 0 bases, with 5 bases between. The CDR3 spans 14 residues. The CDR3 DNA reads as TGTGCCAGCAGTTACTCGCCAGCTAACTATGGCTACACCTTC. This translates into CASSYSPANYGYTF.